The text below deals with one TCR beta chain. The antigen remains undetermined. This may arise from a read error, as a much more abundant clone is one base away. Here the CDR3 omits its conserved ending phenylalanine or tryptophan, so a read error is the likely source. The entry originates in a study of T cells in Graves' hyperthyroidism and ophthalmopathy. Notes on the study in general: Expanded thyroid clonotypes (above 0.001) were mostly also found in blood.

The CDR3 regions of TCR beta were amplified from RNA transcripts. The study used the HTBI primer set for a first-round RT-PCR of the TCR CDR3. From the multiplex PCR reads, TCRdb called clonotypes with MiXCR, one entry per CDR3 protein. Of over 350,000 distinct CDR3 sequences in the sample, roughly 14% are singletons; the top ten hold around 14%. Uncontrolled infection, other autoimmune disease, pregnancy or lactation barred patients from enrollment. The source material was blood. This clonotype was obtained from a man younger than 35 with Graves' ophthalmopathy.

CDR3: CASSYGPPRQGTGELFL. The CDR3 nucleotides are TGTGCCAGCAGTTACGGTCCGCCAAGACAGGGGACCGGGGAGCTGTTTCTT. V is TRBV6-2 or TRBV6-3 and J is TRBJ2-2; 8 bases agree with TRBD1. The J segment lost 5 bases and the V segment lost 2 bases, leaving 10 bases of the junction unmatched. Germline CDR1 and CDR2: MNHEY and SVGEGT. The length of the CDR3 is 17 residues.